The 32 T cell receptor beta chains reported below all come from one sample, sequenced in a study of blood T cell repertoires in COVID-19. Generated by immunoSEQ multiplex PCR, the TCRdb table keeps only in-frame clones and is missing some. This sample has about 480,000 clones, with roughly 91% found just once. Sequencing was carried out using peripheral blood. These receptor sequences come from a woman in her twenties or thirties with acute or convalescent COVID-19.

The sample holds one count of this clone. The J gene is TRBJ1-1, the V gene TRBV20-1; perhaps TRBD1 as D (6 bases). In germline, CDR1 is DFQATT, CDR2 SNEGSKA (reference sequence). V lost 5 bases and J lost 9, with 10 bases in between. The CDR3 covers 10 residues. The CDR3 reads CSAYRVQAFF. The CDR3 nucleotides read TGCAGTGCTTACAGGGTTCAAGCTTTCTTT.

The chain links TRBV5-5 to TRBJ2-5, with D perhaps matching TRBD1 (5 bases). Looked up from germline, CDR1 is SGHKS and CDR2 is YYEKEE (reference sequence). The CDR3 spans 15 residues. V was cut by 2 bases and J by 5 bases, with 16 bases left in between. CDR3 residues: CASSFWAQQGETQYF. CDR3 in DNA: TGTGCCAGCAGCTTTTGGGCTCAGCAGGGTGAGACCCAGTACTTC.

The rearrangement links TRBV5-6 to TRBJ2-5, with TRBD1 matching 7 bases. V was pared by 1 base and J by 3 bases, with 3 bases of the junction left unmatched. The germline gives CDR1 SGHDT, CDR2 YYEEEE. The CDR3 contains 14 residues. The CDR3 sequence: CASSLTGAKETQYF. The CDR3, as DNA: TGTGCCAGCAGCTTGACAGGGGCGAAAGAGACCCAGTACTTC.

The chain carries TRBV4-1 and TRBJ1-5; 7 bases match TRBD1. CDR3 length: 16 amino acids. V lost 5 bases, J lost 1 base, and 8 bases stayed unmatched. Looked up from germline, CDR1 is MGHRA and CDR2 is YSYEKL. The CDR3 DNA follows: TGCGCCAGCAGCTCCCACAGGGGTGAAAGCAATCAGCCCCAGCATTTT. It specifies CASSSHRGESNQPQHF.

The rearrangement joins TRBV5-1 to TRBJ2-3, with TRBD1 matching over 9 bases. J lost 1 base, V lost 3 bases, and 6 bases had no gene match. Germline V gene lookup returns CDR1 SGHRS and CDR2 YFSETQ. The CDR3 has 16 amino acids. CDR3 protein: CASSWGDRAGTDTQYF. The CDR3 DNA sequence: TGCGCCAGCAGCTGGGGGGACAGGGCCGGCACAGATACGCAGTATTTT.

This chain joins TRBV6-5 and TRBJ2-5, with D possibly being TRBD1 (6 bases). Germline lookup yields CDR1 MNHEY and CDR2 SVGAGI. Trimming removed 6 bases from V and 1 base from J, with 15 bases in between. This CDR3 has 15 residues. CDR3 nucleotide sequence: TGTGCCAGCAGACAAACTCAGGGGACCCAAGAGACCCAGTACTTC. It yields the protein CASRQTQGTQETQYF.

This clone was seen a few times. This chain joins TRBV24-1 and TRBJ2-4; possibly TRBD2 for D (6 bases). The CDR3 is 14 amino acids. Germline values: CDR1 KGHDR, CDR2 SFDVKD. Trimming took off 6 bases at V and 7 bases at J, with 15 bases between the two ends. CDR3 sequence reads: CATSRNRDSNIQYF. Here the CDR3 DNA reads TGTGCCACCAGTCGCAACCGGGACTCGAACATTCAGTACTTC.

This CDR3 is CASSPPAGGRSYNEQFF. The CDR3 DNA reads TGTGCCAGCAGTCCTCCGGCGGGGGGTCGCTCCTACAATGAGCAGTTCTTC. The chain links TRBV6-6 to TRBJ2-1, with 8 nucleotides matching TRBD2. Looked up from germline, CDR1 is MNHNY and CDR2 is SVGAGI (reference sequence). The trim removed 5 bases at V and 0 bases at J, leaving 9 bases unmatched. This CDR3 comprises 17 residues.

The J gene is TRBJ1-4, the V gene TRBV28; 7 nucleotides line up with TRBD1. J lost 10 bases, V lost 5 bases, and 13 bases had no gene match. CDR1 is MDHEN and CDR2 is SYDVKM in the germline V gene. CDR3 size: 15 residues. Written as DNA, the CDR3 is TGTGCCAGCAGTCCCGGGACAGATCCCCTCTCAAAACTGTTTTTT. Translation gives CASSPGTDPLSKLFF.

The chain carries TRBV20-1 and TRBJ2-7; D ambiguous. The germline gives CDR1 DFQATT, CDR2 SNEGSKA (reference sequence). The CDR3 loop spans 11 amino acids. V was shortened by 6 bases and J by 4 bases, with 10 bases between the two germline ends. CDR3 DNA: TGCAGTGCGGCAAACAGTTACGAGCAGTACTTC. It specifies CSAANSYEQYF.

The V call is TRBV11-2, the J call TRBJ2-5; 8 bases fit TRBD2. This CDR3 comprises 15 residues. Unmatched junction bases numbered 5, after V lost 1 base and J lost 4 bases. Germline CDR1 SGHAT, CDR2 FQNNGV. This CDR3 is CASSLGAAGGETQYF. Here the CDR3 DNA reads TGTGCCAGCAGCTTAGGTGCGGCGGGGGGAGAGACCCAGTACTTC.

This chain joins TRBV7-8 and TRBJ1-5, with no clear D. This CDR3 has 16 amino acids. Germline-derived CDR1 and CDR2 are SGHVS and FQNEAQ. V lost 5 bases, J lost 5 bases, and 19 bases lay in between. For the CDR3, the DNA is TGTGCCAGCAGCCGCTTGGCGGGCCGGGAAGATCAGCCCCAGCATTTT. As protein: CASSRLAGREDQPQHF.

DNA for the CDR3: TGTGCCAGCAGCTCGTCGGCAGGGGCTTCCTACGAGCAGTACTTC. Translation: CASSSSAGASYEQYF. This rearrangement joins TRBV5-6 to TRBJ2-7; maybe TRBD1 (6 bases). Looked up from germline, CDR1 is SGHDT and CDR2 is YYEEEE. Between the trimmed V and J ends, which lost 3 bases and 1 base, there was a span of 14 bases. This CDR3 contains 15 residues.

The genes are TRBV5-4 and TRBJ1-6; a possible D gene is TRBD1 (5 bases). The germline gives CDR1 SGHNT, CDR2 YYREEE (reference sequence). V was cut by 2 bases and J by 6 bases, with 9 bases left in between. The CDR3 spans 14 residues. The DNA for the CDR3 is TGTGCCAGCAGCTTAGGCCAGGGTAATTCACCCCTCCACTTT. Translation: CASSLGQGNSPLHF.

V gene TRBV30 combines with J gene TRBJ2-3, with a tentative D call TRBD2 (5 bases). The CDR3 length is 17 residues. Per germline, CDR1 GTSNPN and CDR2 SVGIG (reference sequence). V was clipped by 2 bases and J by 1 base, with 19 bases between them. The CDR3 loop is CAWSPSHFPAGTDTQYF. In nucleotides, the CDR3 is TGTGCCTGGAGTCCTAGCCACTTCCCAGCCGGCACAGATACGCAGTATTTT. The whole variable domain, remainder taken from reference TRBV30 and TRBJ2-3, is SQTIHQWPATLVQPVGSPLSLECTVEGTSNPNLYWYRQAAGRGLQLLFYSVGIGQISSEVPQNLSASRPQDRQFILSSKKLLLSDSGFYLCAWSPSHFPAGTDTQYFGPGTRLTVL.

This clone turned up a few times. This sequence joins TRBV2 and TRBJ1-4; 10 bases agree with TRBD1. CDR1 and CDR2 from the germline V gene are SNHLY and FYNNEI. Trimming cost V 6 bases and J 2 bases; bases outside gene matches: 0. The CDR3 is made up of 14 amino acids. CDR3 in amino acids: CASRTGGTNEKLFF. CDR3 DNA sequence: TGTGCCAGCAGGACAGGGGGCACTAATGAAAAACTGTTTTTT.

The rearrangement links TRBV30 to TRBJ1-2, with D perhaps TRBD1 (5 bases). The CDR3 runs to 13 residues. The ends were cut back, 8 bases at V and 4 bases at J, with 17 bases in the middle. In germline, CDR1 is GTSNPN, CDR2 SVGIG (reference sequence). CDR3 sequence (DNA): TGTGCCATAACGGGACTCAAGTTCTATGGCTACACCTTC. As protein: CAITGLKFYGYTF.

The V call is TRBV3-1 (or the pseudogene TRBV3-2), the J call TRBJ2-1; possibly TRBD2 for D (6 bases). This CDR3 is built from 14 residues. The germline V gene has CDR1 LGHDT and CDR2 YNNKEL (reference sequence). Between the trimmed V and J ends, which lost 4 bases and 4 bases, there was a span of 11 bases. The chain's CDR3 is CASSLGGKYNEQFF. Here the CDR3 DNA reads TGTGCCAGCAGCCTTGGGGGGAAGTACAATGAGCAGTTCTTC.

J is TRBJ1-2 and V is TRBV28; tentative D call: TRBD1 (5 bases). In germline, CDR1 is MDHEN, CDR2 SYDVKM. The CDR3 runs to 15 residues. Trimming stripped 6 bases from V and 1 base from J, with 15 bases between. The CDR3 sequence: CASSLPGGLNYGYTF. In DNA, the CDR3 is TGTGCCAGCAGCCTCCCCGGGGGACTTAACTATGGCTACACCTTC.

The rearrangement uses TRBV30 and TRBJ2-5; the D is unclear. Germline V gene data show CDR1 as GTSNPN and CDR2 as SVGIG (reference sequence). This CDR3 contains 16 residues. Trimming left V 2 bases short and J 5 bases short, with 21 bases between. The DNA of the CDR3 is TGTGCCTGGAGTCCCCCCCGCCCAGAGATGGAGGAGACCCAGTACTTC. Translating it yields CAWSPPRPEMEETQYF.

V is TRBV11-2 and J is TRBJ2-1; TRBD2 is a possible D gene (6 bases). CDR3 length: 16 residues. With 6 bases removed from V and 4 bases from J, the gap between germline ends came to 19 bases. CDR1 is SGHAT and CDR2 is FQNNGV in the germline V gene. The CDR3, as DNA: TGTGCCAGCAGAAAACTGCGGGGTCGTACTTACAATGAGCAGTTCTTC. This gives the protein CASRKLRGRTYNEQFF.

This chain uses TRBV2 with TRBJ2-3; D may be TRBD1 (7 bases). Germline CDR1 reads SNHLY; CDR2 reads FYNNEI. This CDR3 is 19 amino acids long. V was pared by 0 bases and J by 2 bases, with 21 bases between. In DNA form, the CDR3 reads TGTGCCAGCAGTGAAGCGGGGGGACAGCCCCTGAGCCCCACAGATACGCAGTATTTT. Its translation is CASSEAGGQPLSPTDTQYF.

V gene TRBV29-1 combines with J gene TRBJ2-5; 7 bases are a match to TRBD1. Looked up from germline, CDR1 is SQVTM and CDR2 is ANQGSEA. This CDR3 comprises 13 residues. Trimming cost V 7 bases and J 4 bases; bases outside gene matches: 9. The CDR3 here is CSETTGLGETQYF. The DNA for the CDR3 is TGCAGCGAGACGACAGGGTTGGGAGAGACCCAGTACTTC.

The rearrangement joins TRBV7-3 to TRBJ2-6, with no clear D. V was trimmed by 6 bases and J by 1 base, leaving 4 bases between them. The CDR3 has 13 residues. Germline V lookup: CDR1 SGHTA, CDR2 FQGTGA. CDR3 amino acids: CASRRSGANVLTF. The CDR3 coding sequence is TGTGCCAGCAGGAGGTCTGGGGCCAACGTCCTGACTTTC.

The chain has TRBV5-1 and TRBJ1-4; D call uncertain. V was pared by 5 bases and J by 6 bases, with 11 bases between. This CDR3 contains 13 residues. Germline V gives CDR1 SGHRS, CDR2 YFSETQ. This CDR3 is CASRRVGDEKLFF. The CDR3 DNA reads TGCGCCAGCAGACGGGTGGGTGATGAAAAACTGTTTTTT.

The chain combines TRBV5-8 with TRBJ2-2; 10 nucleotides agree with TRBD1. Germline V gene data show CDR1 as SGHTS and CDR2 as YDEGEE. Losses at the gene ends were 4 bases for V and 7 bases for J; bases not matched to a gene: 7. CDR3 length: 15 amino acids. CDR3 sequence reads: CASSPRQGAHGELFF. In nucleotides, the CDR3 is TGTGCCAGCAGCCCCCGACAGGGGGCACACGGGGAGCTGTTTTTT. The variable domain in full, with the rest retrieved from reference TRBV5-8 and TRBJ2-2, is EAGVTQSPTHLIKTRGQQATLRCSPISGHTSVYWYQQALGLGLQFLLWYDEGEERNRGNFPPRFSGRQFPNYSSELNVNALELEDSALYLCASSPRQGAHGELFFGEGSRLTVL.

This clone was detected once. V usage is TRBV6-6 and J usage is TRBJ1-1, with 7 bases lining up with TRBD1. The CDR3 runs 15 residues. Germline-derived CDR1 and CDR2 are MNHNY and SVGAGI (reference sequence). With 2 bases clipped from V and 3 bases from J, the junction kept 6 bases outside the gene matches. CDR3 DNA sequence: TGTGCCAGCAGTTACGAGGGGGCAAGGTACACTGAAGCTTTCTTT. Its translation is CASSYEGARYTEAFF.

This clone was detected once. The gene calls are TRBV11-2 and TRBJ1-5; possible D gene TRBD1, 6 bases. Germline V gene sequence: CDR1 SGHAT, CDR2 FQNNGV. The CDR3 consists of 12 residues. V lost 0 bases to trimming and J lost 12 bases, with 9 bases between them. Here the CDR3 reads CASSLDRGIQHF. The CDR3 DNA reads TGTGCCAGCAGCTTAGACAGGGGCATCCAGCATTTT.

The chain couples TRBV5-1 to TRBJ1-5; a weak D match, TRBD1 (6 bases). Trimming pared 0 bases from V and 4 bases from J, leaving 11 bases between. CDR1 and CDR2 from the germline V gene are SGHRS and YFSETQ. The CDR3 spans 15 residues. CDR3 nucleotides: TGCGCCAGCAGCTTGGAAGGGACACAAAATCAGCCCCAGCATTTT. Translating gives CASSLEGTQNQPQHF.

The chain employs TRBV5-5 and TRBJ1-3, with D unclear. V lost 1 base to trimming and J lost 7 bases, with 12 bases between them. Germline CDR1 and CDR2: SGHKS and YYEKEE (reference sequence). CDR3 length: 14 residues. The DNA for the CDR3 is TGTGCCAGCAGCTTGAAGTCTCCGGGGAACACCATATATTTT. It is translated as CASSLKSPGNTIYF.

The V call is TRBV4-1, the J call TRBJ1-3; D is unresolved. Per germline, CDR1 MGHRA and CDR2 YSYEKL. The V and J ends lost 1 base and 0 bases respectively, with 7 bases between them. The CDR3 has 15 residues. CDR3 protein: CASSQGAASGNTIYF. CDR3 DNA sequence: TGCGCCAGCAGCCAAGGGGCAGCCTCTGGAAACACCATATATTTT.

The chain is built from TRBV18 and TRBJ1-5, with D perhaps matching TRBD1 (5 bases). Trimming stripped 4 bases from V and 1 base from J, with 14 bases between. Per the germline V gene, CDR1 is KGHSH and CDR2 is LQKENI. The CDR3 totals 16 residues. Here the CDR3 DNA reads TGTGCCAGCTCACTAGGGTCCGGGGGGAGCAATCAGCCCCAGCATTTT. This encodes CASSLGSGGSNQPQHF.